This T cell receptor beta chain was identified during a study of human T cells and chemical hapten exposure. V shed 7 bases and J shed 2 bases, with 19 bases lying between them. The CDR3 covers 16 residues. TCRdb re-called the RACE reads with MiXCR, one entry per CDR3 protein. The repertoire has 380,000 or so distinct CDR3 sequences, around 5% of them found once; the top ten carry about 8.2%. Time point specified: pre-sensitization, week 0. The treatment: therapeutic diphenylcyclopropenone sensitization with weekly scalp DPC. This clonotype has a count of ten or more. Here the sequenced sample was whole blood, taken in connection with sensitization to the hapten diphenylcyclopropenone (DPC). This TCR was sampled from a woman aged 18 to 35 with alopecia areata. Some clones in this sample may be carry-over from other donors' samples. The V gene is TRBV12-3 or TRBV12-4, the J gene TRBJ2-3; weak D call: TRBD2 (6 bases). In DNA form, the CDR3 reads TGTGCCAGCACGCCCGGGACTCCAACCCCCACAGATACGCAGTATTTT. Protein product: CASTPGTPTPTDTQYF.